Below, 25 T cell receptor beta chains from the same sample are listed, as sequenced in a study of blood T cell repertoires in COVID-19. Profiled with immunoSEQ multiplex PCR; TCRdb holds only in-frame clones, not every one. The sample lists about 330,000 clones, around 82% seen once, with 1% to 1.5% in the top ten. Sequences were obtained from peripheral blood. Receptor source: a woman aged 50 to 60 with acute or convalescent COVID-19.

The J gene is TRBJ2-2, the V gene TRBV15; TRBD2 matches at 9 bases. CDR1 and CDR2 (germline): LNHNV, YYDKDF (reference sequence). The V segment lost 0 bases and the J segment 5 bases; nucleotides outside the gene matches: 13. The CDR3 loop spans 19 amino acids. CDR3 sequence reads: CATSRDLLAGPRGTGELFF. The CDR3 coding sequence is TGTGCCACCAGCAGAGATCTCCTAGCGGGGCCCAGGGGGACCGGGGAGCTGTTTTTT.

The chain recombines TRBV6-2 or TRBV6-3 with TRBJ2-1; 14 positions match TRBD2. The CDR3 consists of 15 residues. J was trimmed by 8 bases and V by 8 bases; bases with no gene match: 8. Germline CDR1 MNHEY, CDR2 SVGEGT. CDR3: CASGFGTSGSHEQFF. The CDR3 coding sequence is TGTGCCAGCGGTTTCGGGACTAGCGGGAGCCATGAGCAGTTCTTC.

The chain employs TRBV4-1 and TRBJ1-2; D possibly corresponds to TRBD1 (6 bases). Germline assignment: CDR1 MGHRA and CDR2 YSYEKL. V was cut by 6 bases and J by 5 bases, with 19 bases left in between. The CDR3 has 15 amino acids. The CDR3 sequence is CASRLFTGTSYGYTF. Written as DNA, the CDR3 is TGCGCCAGCAGGCTTTTTACCGGGACAAGTTATGGCTACACCTTC.

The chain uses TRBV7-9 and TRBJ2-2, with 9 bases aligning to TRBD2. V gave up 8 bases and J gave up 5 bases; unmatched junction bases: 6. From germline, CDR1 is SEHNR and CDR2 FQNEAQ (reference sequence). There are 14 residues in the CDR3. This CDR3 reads CASPLAGGTGELFF. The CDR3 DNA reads TGTGCCAGCCCCTTGGCGGGAGGGACCGGGGAGCTGTTTTTT.

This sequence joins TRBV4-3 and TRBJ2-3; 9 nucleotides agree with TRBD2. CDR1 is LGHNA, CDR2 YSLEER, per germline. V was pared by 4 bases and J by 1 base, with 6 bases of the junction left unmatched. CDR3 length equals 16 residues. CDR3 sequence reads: CASSLGRTSGTDTQYF. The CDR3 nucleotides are TGCGCCAGCAGCCTAGGTAGGACTAGCGGCACAGATACGCAGTATTTT.

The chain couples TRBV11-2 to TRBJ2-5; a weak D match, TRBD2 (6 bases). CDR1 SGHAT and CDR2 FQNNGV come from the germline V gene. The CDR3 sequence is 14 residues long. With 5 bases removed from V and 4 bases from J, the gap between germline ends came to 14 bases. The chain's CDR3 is CASSLMAGPETQYF. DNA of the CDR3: TGTGCCAGCAGCCTAATGGCGGGGCCAGAGACCCAGTACTTC.

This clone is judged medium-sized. The CDR3 loop reads CASSLSGETQETQYF. CDR3 sequence (DNA): TGTGCCAGCAGCTTAAGCGGGGAGACCCAAGAGACCCAGTACTTC. The V and J genes are TRBV7-2 and TRBJ2-5; 7 positions agree with TRBD2. V shed 2 bases and J 1 base; nucleotides not matched to a gene: 4. Per the germline V gene, CDR1 is SGHTA and CDR2 is FQGNSA. The CDR3 is made up of 15 amino acids.

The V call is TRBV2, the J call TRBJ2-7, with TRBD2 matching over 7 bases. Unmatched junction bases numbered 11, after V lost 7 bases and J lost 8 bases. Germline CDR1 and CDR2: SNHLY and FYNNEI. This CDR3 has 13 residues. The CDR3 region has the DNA TGTGCCAGCACAGAGCGGGATCCAGTGAAGCAGTACTTC. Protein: CASTERDPVKQYF. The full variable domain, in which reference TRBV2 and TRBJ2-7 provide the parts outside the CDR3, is EPEVTQTPSHQVTQMGQEVILRCVPISNHLYFYWYRQILGQKVEFLVSFYNNEISEKSEIFDDQFSVERPDGSNFTLKIRSTKLEDSAMYFCASTERDPVKQYFGPGTRLTVT.

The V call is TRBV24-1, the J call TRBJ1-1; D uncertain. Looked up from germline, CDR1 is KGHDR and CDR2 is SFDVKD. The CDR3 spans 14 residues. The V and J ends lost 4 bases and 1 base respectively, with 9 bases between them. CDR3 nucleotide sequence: TGTGCCACCAGTGACCGGGGTCCGAACACTGAAGCTTTCTTT. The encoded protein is CATSDRGPNTEAFF.

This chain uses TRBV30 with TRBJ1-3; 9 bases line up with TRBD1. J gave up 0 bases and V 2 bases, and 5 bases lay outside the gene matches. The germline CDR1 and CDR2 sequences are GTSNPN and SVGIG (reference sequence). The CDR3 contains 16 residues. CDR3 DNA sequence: TGTGCCTGGAGTTCGGGACAGGGATACTCTGGAAACACCATATATTTT. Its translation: CAWSSGQGYSGNTIYF.

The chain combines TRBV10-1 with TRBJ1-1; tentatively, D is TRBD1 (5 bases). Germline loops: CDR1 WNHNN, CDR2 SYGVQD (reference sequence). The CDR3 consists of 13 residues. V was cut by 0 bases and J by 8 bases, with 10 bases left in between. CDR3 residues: CASSESGVDEAFF. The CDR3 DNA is TGCGCCAGCAGTGAGTCAGGGGTAGACGAAGCTTTCTTT.

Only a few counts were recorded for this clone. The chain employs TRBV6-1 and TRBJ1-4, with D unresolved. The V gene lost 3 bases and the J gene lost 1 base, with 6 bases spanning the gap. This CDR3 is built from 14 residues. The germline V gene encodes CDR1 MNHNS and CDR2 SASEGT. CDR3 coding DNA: TGTGCCAGCAGTGATTACGGAACTAATGAAAAACTGTTTTTT. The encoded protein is CASSDYGTNEKLFF.

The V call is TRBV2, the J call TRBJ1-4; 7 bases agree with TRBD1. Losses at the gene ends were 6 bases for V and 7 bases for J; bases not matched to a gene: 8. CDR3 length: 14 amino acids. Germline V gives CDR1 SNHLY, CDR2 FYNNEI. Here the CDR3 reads CASSVDRDGEKLFF. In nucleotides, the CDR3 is TGTGCCAGCAGCGTAGACAGGGACGGTGAAAAACTGTTTTTT.

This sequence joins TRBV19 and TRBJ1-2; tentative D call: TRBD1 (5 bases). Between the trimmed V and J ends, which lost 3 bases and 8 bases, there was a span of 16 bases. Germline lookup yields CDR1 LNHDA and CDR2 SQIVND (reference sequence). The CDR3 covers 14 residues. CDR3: CASSIIAGTDGYTF. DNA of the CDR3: TGTGCCAGTAGTATCATAGCAGGGACTGACGGCTACACCTTC.

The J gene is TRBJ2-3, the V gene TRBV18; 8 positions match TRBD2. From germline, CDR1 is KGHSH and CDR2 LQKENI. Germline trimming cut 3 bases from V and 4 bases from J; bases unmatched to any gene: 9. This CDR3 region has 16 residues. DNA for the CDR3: TGTGCCAGCTCACCCCAGGCGGGAGGAGGCCCAGATACGCAGTATTTT. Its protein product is CASSPQAGGGPDTQYF.

CDR3 DNA: TGTGCCAGCAGCCAAGATTATAGCCTTAGTTATGGCTACACCTTC. As protein: CASSQDYSLSYGYTF. The chain uses TRBV4-2 and TRBJ1-2; D gene uncertain. CDR1 and CDR2 (germline): LGHNA, YNFKEQ. CDR3 size: 15 residues. Trimming removed 0 bases from V and 5 bases from J, with 13 bases in between.

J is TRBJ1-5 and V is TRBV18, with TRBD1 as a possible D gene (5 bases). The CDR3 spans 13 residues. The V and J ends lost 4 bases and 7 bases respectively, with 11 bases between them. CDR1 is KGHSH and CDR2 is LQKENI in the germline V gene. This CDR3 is CASSQGANQPQHF. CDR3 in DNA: TGTGCCAGCTCACAAGGGGCAAACCAGCCCCAGCATTTT.

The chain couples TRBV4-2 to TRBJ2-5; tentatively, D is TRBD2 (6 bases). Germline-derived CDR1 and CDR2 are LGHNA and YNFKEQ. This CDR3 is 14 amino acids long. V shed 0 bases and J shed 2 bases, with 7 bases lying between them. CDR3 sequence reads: CASSQERGQETQYF. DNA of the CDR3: TGTGCCAGCAGCCAAGAACGGGGGCAAGAGACCCAGTACTTC.

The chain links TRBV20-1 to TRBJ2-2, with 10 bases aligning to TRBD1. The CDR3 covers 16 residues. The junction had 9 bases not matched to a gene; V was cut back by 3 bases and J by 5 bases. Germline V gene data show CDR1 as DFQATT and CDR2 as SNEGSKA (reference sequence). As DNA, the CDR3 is TGCAGTGCTAGTGAAATCGGGACAGGGGAAACCGGGGAGCTGTTTTTT. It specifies CSASEIGTGETGELFF.

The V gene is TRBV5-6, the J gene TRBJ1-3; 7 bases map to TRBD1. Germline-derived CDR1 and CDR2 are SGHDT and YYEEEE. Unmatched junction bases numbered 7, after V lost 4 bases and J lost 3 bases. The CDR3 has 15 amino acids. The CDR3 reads CASSRDRVFGNTIYF. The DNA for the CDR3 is TGTGCCAGCAGCCGCGACAGGGTCTTTGGAAACACCATATATTTT.

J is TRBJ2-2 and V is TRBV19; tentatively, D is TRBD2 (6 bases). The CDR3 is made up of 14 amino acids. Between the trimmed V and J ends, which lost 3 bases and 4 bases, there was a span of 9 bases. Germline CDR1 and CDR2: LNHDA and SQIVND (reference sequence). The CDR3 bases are TGTGCCAGTAGTATGCGGGGTGGCACCGGGGAGCTGTTTTTT. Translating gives CASSMRGGTGELFF.

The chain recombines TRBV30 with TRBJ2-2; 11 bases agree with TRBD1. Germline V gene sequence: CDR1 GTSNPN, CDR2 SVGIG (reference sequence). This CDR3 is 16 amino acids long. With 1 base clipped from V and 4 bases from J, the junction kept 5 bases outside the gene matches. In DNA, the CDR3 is TGTGCCTGGAGTGGCGTGGGGACAGGGGGCACCGGGGAGCTGTTTTTT. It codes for CAWSGVGTGGTGELFF.

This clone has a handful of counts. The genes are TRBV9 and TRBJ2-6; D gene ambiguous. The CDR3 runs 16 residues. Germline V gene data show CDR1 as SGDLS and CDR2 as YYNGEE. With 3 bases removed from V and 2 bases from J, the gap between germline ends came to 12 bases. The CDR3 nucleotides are TGTGCCAGCAGCGGAACTCATCTAGCTGGGGCCAACGTCCTGACTTTC. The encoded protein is CASSGTHLAGANVLTF.

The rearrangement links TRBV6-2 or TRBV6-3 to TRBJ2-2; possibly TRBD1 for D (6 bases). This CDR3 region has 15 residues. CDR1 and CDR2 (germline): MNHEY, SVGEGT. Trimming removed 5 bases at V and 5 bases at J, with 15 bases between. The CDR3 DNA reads TGTGCCAGCAGTGACATGAAACAGGGTACCGGGGAGCTGTTTTTT. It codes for CASSDMKQGTGELFF.

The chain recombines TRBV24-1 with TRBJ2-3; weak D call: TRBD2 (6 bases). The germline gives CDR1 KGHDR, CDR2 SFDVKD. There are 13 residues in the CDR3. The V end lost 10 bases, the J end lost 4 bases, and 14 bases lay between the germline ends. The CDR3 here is CATAPGGSDTQYF. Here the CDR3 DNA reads TGTGCCACTGCTCCTGGGGGGTCAGATACGCAGTATTTT.